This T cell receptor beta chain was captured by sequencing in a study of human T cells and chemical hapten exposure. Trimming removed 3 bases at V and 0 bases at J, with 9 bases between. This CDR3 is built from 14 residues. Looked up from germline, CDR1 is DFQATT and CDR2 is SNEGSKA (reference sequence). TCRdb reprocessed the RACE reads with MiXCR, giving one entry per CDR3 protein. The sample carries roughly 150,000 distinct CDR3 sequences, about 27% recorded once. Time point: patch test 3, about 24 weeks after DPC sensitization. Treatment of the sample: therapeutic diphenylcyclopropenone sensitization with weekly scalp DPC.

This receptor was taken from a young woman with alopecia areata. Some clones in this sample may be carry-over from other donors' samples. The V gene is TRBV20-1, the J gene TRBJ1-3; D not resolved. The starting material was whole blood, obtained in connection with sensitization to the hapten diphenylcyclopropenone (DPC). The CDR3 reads CSASPGFSGNTIYF. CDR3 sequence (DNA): TGCAGTGCTAGCCCAGGCTTCTCTGGAAACACCATATATTTT.